The present T cell receptor beta chain was sequenced within a study of identical twins listed by TCRdb under 2016. Some background on the complete study: To test whether fetal clonotypes persist, this study deep-sequenced TCR alpha and beta repertoires from monozygotic twins, from unrelated adults of various ages, and from cord blood. To rule out contamination, replicate twin experiments were performed at different times with different library preparation protocols. Paper-wide results and their limitations: In monozygotic twins, out-of-frame TCR alpha sharing was systematically underestimated by recombination models, although the models agreed with sharing between unrelated individuals. Because the same donors could not be followed over many years, conclusions were based on cross-sectional statistical analysis. Compared with coincidental sharing between unrelated individuals, out-of-frame TCR alpha sequences shared between twins had an excess of sequences with low generation probability. Invariant T cells such as MAIT and iNKT could partly confound zero-insertion analyses, although diverse VJ usage argued against such confounding for most clonotypes. In beta out-of-frame sequences, excess twin sharing was weaker, because having fewer shared sequences lowered the signal-to-noise ratio. Abundant cord blood beta clonotypes had fewer insertions, young adult naive repertoires showed a similar but weaker trend, and memory repertoires showed no such trend.

Every donor in the study was a healthy Caucasian. Three pairs of female monozygotic twins, all aged about 18 to 30 years, were included in the twin cohort. Positive isolation kits from Invitrogen were used to isolate CD4+ and CD8+ T cell populations. A remark on this clonotype: There is no known antigen for this receptor. Within one base of it there is no much larger clone, and no base qualities were kept.

Library preparation employed 5' RACE. The sequencer listed for this sample is Illumina HiSeq 2000. A universal primer binding site was introduced by template switching, and a unique molecular identifier was present in the final cDNA, enabling accurate counting of TCR cDNA molecules. Specific primers in the conserved constant-segment region were used to synthesize first-strand cDNA for the TCR alpha and beta chains. Each cDNA library was double barcoded, with a SMART-Mk sample barcode plus Illumina barcodes, to control for contamination. TruSeq adapter sequences, together with Illumina sample barcodes, were added in two successive PCR steps. TCR alpha and beta cDNA libraries were sequenced on the Illumina HiSeq platform with custom primers. The paper's processing steps were these. MiGEC processed the raw reads to extract unique molecular identifiers, while MiXCR was used to determine the CDR3 positions. Recombination models were inferred per individual with the repgenHMM and IGoR tools using an EM algorithm. The tcR package in R was used for shared clonotype analysis, with sharing normalized by the product of cloneset sizes. To study raw recombination free of thymic and clonal selection effects, out-of-frame nonproductive sequences were analyzed. The public sequencing data were trimmed at Q25 with fastp and processed into clonotypes with MiXCR by TCRdb, which kept only in-frame beta chains. Records with the same CDR3 protein are collapsed into one entry carrying the most frequent genes and DNA. The V and J calls and clone size come from TCRdb's table, not from the authors' own analysis. The sample has roughly 200,000 distinct CDR3 sequences on record, approximately 16% of them singletons. The ten top clones hold 40% of the sample.

The CDR3 runs 13 amino acids, cysteine and phenylalanine included. Only the CDR3 DNA is retained, 39 bases long and in frame from the first base. Trimming removed 3 bases from V and 6 bases from J; the gene matches leave 6 bases unexplained. The germline V gene provides CDR1 SQVTM and CDR2 ANQGSEA. These data are also associated with another study on T cells expressing NK-cell markers. That second report states: In sorted CD3+CD56+NKG2C+, CD3+CD56+NKG2C- and CD3+CD56-NKG2C+ T-cell subsets from eight donors, TCR beta-chain repertoires were profiled. Among the eight sequenced donors, seven were HCMV-seropositive and one was HCMV-seronegative. In several experiments an anti-gammadeltaTCR antibody was added to restrict sorting to alphabetaTCR-expressing T cells. For over five donors, the dominant CD3+CD56+NKG2C+ clonotypes were among the top 10 CD8+ clonotypes and accounted for 1.0-7.0% of CD8+ T cells. Those dominant clonotypes were again the most abundant among CD3+CD56-NKG2C+ cells in a handful of donors, at about 25-60.1%. Whether the expanded NKG2C-expressing T cell clones were specific for HCMV antigens remained unclear. The study sequenced eight donors, all healthy volunteers chosen at random: three men and five women. HCMV-specific IgG was detected in serum with a commercial ELISA kit to determine HCMV serostatus. MIGEC was used to demultiplex reads and group reads by UMI, and MiTCR was used to assemble and quantify clonotypes. To remove erroneous sequences, TCR cDNA sequences were retained only when supported by two or more reads. The tcR package was used for downstream repertoire analysis, with clonotypes matched between fractions based on CDR3 nucleotide sequence plus V segment. VDJmatch was used to annotate antigen specificity against VDJdb, with one amino acid substitution allowed in CDR3.

Sequenced input: CD8+ T cells sorted from blood. The receptor chain draws on TRBV29-1 and TRBJ1-2, and 8 junction bases match TRBD1. This sequence was found in a young woman in good health. CDR3 loop: CSVELRQGNGYTF. The DNA sequence is as follows: TGCAGCGTTGAGTTGCGACAGGGGAATGGCTACACCTTC.